These 17 T cell receptor beta chains were all obtained from the same sample, sequenced in a study of T cell responses to AZD1222 COVID-19 vaccine. Some clones are missing from TCRdb's copy, which holds only in-frame ones; the method was immunoSEQ multiplex PCR. The sample carries about 100,000 clones, about 90% recorded once. The sample in question was peripheral blood, obtained 28 days after the second AZD1222 dose. The receptors shown here come from an adult who received the AZD1222 COVID-19 vaccine.

The chain links TRBV5-4 to TRBJ2-1; 10 bases line up with TRBD2. CDR1 is SGHNT and CDR2 is YYREEE in the germline V gene (reference sequence). J gave up 10 bases and V 2 bases, and 9 bases lay outside the gene matches. CDR3 length: 15 amino acids. CDR3 in DNA: TGTGCCAGCAGCTTTTGGATAGCGGGAGGCGGAGAGCAGTTCTTC. It is translated as CASSFWIAGGGEQFF.

The chain recombines TRBV6-5 with TRBJ1-4; D is uncertain. V gave up 5 bases and J gave up 0 bases, with 10 bases separating them. Germline V gene data show CDR1 as MNHEY and CDR2 as SVGAGI. The CDR3 extends over 15 amino acids. CDR3: CASSPRSATNEKLFF. CDR3 bases: TGTGCCAGCAGTCCAAGGTCGGCAACTAATGAAAAACTGTTTTTT.

CDR3 bases: TGTGCCAGCAGCCAAGCCCGCGGGGCCCAGTACTTC. Amino acid sequence: CASSQARGAQYF. The chain employs TRBV14 and TRBJ2-5; the D gene is possibly TRBD2 (6 bases). Trimming cost V 1 base and J 9 bases, with 9 bases left between them. This CDR3 is built from 12 residues. From germline, CDR1 is SGHDN and CDR2 FVKESK.

The chain couples TRBV24-1 to TRBJ2-3, with 10 positions matching TRBD1. Germline CDR1 KGHDR, CDR2 SFDVKD. V shed 4 bases and J 4 bases; nucleotides not matched to a gene: 4. This CDR3 comprises 15 residues. The DNA for the CDR3 is TGTGCCACCAGTGACGAGACAGGGGGCGCAGATACGCAGTATTTT. Amino acids: CATSDETGGADTQYF.

V is TRBV4-1 and J is TRBJ2-2; 7 bases map to TRBD2. Germline CDR1 MGHRA, CDR2 YSYEKL. Trimming removed 1 base from V and 6 bases from J; junction bases left unmatched: 8. The CDR3 runs to 16 residues. The CDR3 region has the DNA TGCGCCAGCAGCCAAGTATGGACTAGTCAGGCCGGGGAGCTGTTTTTT. The encoded protein is CASSQVWTSQAGELFF.

This chain joins TRBV19 and TRBJ2-6; the D is unclear. Trimming shortened V by 5 bases and J by 12 bases, and 11 bases separated the two germline ends. This CDR3 comprises 12 residues. CDR1 LNHDA and CDR2 SQIVND come from the germline V gene (reference sequence). The CDR3 spells CASSFLEAVLTF. The CDR3 DNA follows: TGTGCCAGTAGTTTTCTGGAAGCCGTCCTGACTTTC.

The V and J genes are TRBV7-9 and TRBJ1-2; weak D call: TRBD1 (5 bases). Germline-derived CDR1 and CDR2 are SEHNR and FQNEAQ (reference sequence). V lost 4 bases and J 14 bases, leaving 11 bases between the germline ends. This CDR3 spans 10 amino acids. For the CDR3, the DNA is TGTGCCAGCAGCTCGGGGCCGAGGACCTTC. This encodes CASSSGPRTF.

V and J are TRBV2 and TRBJ1-3; 7 positions agree with TRBD1. V lost 3 bases and J lost 1; bases outside the gene matches: 6. This CDR3 is 16 amino acids long. Germline-derived CDR1 and CDR2 are SNHLY and FYNNEI. The CDR3 loop is CASSDRGTVSGNTIYF. CDR3 in DNA: TGTGCCAGCAGTGATCGAGGGACAGTTTCTGGAAACACCATATATTTT.

This chain connects TRBV5-6 to TRBJ1-2; the D is unclear. Germline loops: CDR1 SGHDT, CDR2 YYEEEE. The CDR3 consists of 14 residues. V lost 3 bases and J lost 7, with 16 bases in between. CDR3 residues: CASSSEAPPFGYTF. CDR3 DNA: TGTGCCAGCAGCTCGGAGGCCCCACCGTTTGGCTACACCTTC.

CDR3 protein: CASSYSRFQRQGSPDTQYF. The CDR3 DNA reads TGTGCCAGCAGTTACTCTCGTTTTCAGCGGCAGGGGAGTCCAGATACGCAGTATTTT. V usage is TRBV6-2 or TRBV6-3 and J usage is TRBJ2-3, with a tentative D call TRBD1 (6 bases). The CDR3 spans 19 residues. V gave up 0 bases and J gave up 4 bases, with 23 bases separating them. CDR1 is MNHEY and CDR2 is SVGEGT in the germline V gene.

A remark on this clone: This clone may be a read error of a much larger clone one base away. Additional DNA sequences in this sample encode the identical CDR3. The CDR3 is CASSIRGEGHSRGTGELFF. The CDR3 region has the DNA TGTGCCAGTAGTATACGGGGGGAGGGCCACTCTCGGGGCACCGGGGAGCTGTTTTTT. The J gene is TRBJ2-2, the V gene TRBV19; 7 bases map to TRBD2. The CDR3 is made up of 19 amino acids. Germline V gene sequence: CDR1 LNHDA, CDR2 SQIVND (reference sequence). J was trimmed by 4 bases and V by 2 bases; bases with no gene match: 16.

This clone has just one count. This chain connects TRBV5-1 to TRBJ1-4; 9 nucleotides agree with TRBD1. Germline loops: CDR1 SGHRS, CDR2 YFSETQ. This CDR3 has 14 residues. The trim removed 4 bases at V and 8 bases at J, leaving 6 bases unmatched. This CDR3 reads CASSRGQGSEKLFF. CDR3 DNA: TGCGCCAGCAGCAGAGGACAGGGGAGCGAAAAACTGTTTTTT.

The rearrangement joins TRBV19 to TRBJ1-2; weak D call: TRBD1 (6 bases). Trimming pared 6 bases from V and 2 bases from J, leaving 10 bases between. In germline, CDR1 is LNHDA, CDR2 SQIVND (reference sequence). There are 13 residues in the CDR3. CDR3 loop: CASSPTGNYGYTF. Here the CDR3 DNA reads TGTGCCAGTAGCCCCACAGGGAACTATGGCTACACCTTC.

The table lists this clone with a count of one. The chain carries TRBV27 and TRBJ1-6, with D perhaps matching TRBD1 (6 bases). V was cut by 10 bases and J by 0 bases, with 13 bases left in between. The germline V gene encodes CDR1 MNHEY and CDR2 SMNVEV (reference sequence). This CDR3 is built from 15 residues. CDR3 loop: CATQGSSSYNSPLHF. Written as DNA, the CDR3 is TGTGCCACCCAGGGGTCGAGCTCCTATAATTCACCCCTCCACTTT.

V usage is TRBV4-1 and J usage is TRBJ1-6, with unresolved D. V lost 0 bases and J 0 bases, leaving 9 bases between the germline ends. Germline CDR1 is MGHRA and CDR2 is YSYEKL. The CDR3 length is 17 residues. The CDR3 here is CASSQEPSSSYNSPLHF. Here the CDR3 DNA reads TGCGCCAGCAGCCAAGAGCCCTCAAGCTCCTATAATTCACCCCTCCACTTT.

For the CDR3, the DNA is TGTGCCAGCAGCTCAGGGGGCACCGGGGAGCTGTTTTTT. It yields the protein CASSSGGTGELFF. The V and J genes are TRBV5-5 and TRBJ2-2; 7 bases are a match to TRBD1. Germline-derived CDR1 and CDR2 are SGHKS and YYEKEE (reference sequence). CDR3 length equals 13 residues. J lost 4 bases, V lost 3 bases, and 0 bases had no gene match.

V usage is TRBV2 and J usage is TRBJ2-7; D gene ambiguous. Germline loops: CDR1 SNHLY, CDR2 FYNNEI. The CDR3 runs to 12 residues. Deletions cut 6 bases from V and 3 bases from J, with 9 bases between. The CDR3 DNA sequence: TGTGCCAGCAGACGGATGGTCTACGAGCAGTACTTC. Its protein product is CASRRMVYEQYF.